This T cell receptor beta chain was obtained from a study of blood T cells in healthy people across ages. Primed by a sample-barcoded 5' primer and a J-beta primer mix, a second PCR proceeded for about 6 to 12 cycles. TCRdb called the 5' RACE reads again in MiXCR, with one record for every CDR3 protein. The sample contains 1.5 million to 2 million distinct CDR3 sequences, approximately 32% of which appear only once. This clonotype has only one observation. One end of the junction fails to match germline, which may point to a read error. The CDR3 is 15 residues long. Per the germline V gene, CDR1 is SGHDT and CDR2 is YYEEEE.

Sequenced sample: blood. The sequence was collected from a woman aged 30 to 39 in good health. J is TRBJ1-2 and V is TRBV5-6, with a tentative D call TRBD1 (6 bases). The CDR3: CASSGAGELSNGCTF. The CDR3 DNA sequence: TGTGCCAGCAGCGGCGCAGGGGAACTAAGTAATGGCTGCACCTTC.